This record looks at one TCR beta chain sequence and its context. The data derive from a study of immune characterization of retroperitoneal liposarcoma. Trimming took 8 bases from V and 4 from J, leaving 8 bases between them. The V gene's germline CDR1 is WNHNN and CDR2 SYGVQD (reference sequence). The CDR3 extends over 12 amino acids. MiXCR was run by TCRdb on the PCR reads, yielding one entry per CDR3 protein. The table includes 3,500 to 5,500 distinct CDR3 sequences, around 32% detected once. This TCR came from a male donor with retroperitoneal liposarcoma. The sample consisted of tumor tissue. This rearrangement joins TRBV10-1 to TRBJ2-2; D might be TRBD1 (5 bases). The chain's CDR3 is CASGRATGELFF. In DNA, the CDR3 is TGCGCCAGCGGCAGGGCCACCGGGGAGCTGTTTTTT.